These T cell receptor beta chains were read from a single sample in a study of T cells in Graves' hyperthyroidism and ophthalmopathy. Each CDR3 protein is one row after TCRdb ran MiXCR on the multiplex PCR reads. Here the sample spans about 700,000 distinct CDR3 sequences, 11% to 15% being singletons. The sequenced sample consisted of blood. These receptors originate from a woman in her late teens or twenties with Graves' hyperthyroidism. CDR3s include the opening cysteine and the closing phenylalanine or tryptophan. Each record gives: D gene, V gene, J gene, clone size, CDR3 DNA, CDR3 protein. A D gene is named only where the DNA matches it firmly. Clone size, where shown, is once, few, many, or a class for clones that have expanded.

D: NA
V: TRBV18
J: TRBJ2-7
size: few
DNA: TGTGCCAGCTCTCCAGGGCTAGCTGGGTACGAGCAGCACTTC
CDR3: CASSPGLAGYEQHF

D: NA
V: TRBV6-6
J: TRBJ2-2
size: many
DNA: TGTGCCAGCAGTTACTCAGAAACGGGGGCGAGGACCGGGGAGCTGTTTTTT
CDR3: CASSYSETGARTGELFF

D: NA
V: TRBV2
J: TRBJ2-1
size: many
DNA: TGTGCCAGCAGTCTAGCTCCCTACGAGCAGTTCTTC
CDR3: CASSLAPYEQFF

D: NA
V: TRBV19
J: TRBJ2-1
size: NA
DNA: TGTGCCAGTAGTATAGCCCAGCGGCAGTACTACAATGAGCAGTTCTTC
CDR3: CASSIAQRQYYNEQFF

D: NA
V: TRBV27
J: TRBJ1-5
size: many
DNA: TGTGCCAGCAGTCCCTGGGACGGTGATATAACCAATCAGCCCCAGCATTTT
CDR3: CASSPWDGDITNQPQHF

D: TRBD2
V: TRBV30
J: TRBJ2-1
size: NA
DNA: TGTGCCCTCCGACTAGCGGGAGCCTACGAGCAGTTCTTC
CDR3: CALRLAGAYEQFF

D: NA
V: TRBV2
J: TRBJ1-1
size: many
DNA: TGTGCCAGCGGGAGGGGGTCTGAAGCTTTCTTT
CDR3: CASGRGSEAFF

D: NA
V: TRBV10-2
J: TRBJ2-7
size: few
DNA: TGCGCCAGCAGTGAGTCGCAGGGAGGCTACGAGCAGTACTTC
CDR3: CASSESQGGYEQYF

D: NA
V: TRBV10-3
J: TRBJ2-3
size: NA
DNA: TGTGCCATCTCGGACAGCCTTTCGCCCGCGAGCACAGATACGCAGTATTTT
CDR3: CAISDSLSPASTDTQYF

D: TRBD2
V: TRBV20-1
J: TRBJ2-2
size: once
DNA: TGCAGTGCTAGAGGTACGAGAGCGGGAACGGGCACCGGGGAACTGTTTTTT
CDR3: CSARGTRAGTGTGELFF

D: TRBD2
V: TRBV20-1
J: TRBJ2-3
size: many
DNA: TGCAGTGCCGCCTGGACTAGCAGTACAGATACGCAGTATTTT
CDR3: CSAAWTSSTDTQYF

D: TRBD1
V: TRBV10-3
J: TRBJ2-7
size: many
DNA: TGTGCCATCAGTGAGTCAGGGGGCAACTCCTACGAGCAGTACTTC
CDR3: CAISESGGNSYEQYF

D: TRBD2
V: TRBV20-1
J: TRBJ2-1
size: many
DNA: TGCAGTGCTAGAGATCTGAGCGGGAGAGACAATGAGCAGTTCTTC
CDR3: CSARDLSGRDNEQFF

D: NA
V: TRBV5-1
J: TRBJ2-5
size: NA
DNA: TGCGCCAGCCGGGTAGCGGAAGAGACCCAGTACTTC
CDR3: CASRVAEETQYF

D: NA
V: TRBV4-3
J: TRBJ2-1
size: many
DNA: TGCGCCAGCAGCCAAGATCTCCGGGGCTGGAACCACAATGAGCAGTTCTTC
CDR3: CASSQDLRGWNHNEQFF

D: NA
V: TRBV7-9
J: TRBJ2-7
size: many
DNA: TGTGCCAGCAGCCCTTCAGTTGGGTCCGTCTCCTACGAGCAGTACTTC
CDR3: CASSPSVGSVSYEQYF

D: NA
V: TRBV12-3/TRBV12-4
J: TRBJ1-2
size: many
DNA: TGTGCCAGCAGTTTACAGGGAGTCCATGGCTACACCTTC
CDR3: CASSLQGVHGYTF

D: TRBD1
V: TRBV11-2
J: TRBJ1-2
size: NA
DNA: TGTGCCAGCACCTCAGTAACAGGGGGGCTTACCTATGGCTACACCTTC
CDR3: CASTSVTGGLTYGYTF

D: NA
V: TRBV13
J: TRBJ2-5
size: many
DNA: TGTGCCACTCGGGACGGCCCAGGGGAGACCCAGTACTTC
CDR3: CATRDGPGETQYF

D: NA
V: TRBV4-3
J: TRBJ2-7
size: NA
DNA: TGCGCCAGCAGCCAAGGTCGGAACTCCTACGAGCAGTACTTC
CDR3: CASSQGRNSYEQYF

D: NA
V: TRBV6-1
J: TRBJ1-1
size: NA
DNA: TGTGCCAGCAGCCAGACGGCGAACACTGAAGCTTCCTTT
CDR3: CASSQTANTEASF

D: NA
V: TRBV7-9
J: TRBJ1-1
size: many
DNA: TGTGCCAGCAGCTTACCAGGGAACACTGAAGCTTTCTTT
CDR3: CASSLPGNTEAFF

D: TRBD2
V: TRBV29-1
J: TRBJ2-1
size: few
DNA: TGCAGCGCCTACCCCGTAGCGGGAGGGACGAATGAGCAGTTCTTC
CDR3: CSAYPVAGGTNEQFF

D: TRBD1
V: TRBV10-3
J: TRBJ1-1
size: NA
DNA: TGTGCCATCAGTGTCCAGGGGGGTAACACTGAAGCTTTCTTT
CDR3: CAISVQGGNTEAFF

D: TRBD1
V: TRBV7-9
J: TRBJ2-1
size: NA
DNA: TGTGCCAGCAGCTCGGACAGGGGGCCTTCCAATGAGCAGTTCTTC
CDR3: CASSSDRGPSNEQFF

D: TRBD1
V: TRBV7-2
J: TRBJ2-1
size: NA
DNA: TGTGCCAGCAGCTTAGGAGCAGCCGGGACAGGGATGAACAATGAGCAGTTCTTC
CDR3: CASSLGAAGTGMNNEQFF

D: TRBD1
V: TRBV2
J: TRBJ1-1
size: NA
DNA: TGTGCCAGCAGTAGAAGGACAGGGGGCACGGACACTGAAGCTTTCTTT
CDR3: CASSRRTGGTDTEAFF

D: NA
V: TRBV6-1
J: TRBJ2-3
size: few
DNA: TGTGCCAGTACCCATGTAGATACGCAGTATTTT
CDR3: CASTHVDTQYF

D: TRBD1
V: TRBV30
J: TRBJ1-2
size: many
DNA: TGTGCCACCCAGGGACAGGGGGCGACGGGCTACACCTTC
CDR3: CATQGQGATGYTF

D: NA
V: TRBV7-7
J: TRBJ2-5
size: few
DNA: TGTGCCAGCAGCTTAGGGGCAGTACCCCAAGAGACCCAGTACTTC
CDR3: CASSLGAVPQETQYF

D: TRBD2
V: TRBV19
J: TRBJ2-1
size: few
DNA: TGTGCCAGTAGTCCTAGCGGGAGGGTCAATGAGCAGTTCTTC
CDR3: CASSPSGRVNEQFF

D: NA
V: TRBV15
J: TRBJ1-4
size: NA
DNA: TGTGCCACCAGCAGTGAGGGCAGGGCGGATGAAAAACTGTTTTTT
CDR3: CATSSEGRADEKLFF

D: TRBD2
V: TRBV11-3
J: TRBJ2-4
size: many
DNA: TGTGCCAGCAGCCGACTAGCGGGAGGCTCCAAAAACATTCAGTACTTC
CDR3: CASSRLAGGSKNIQYF

D: TRBD1
V: TRBV7-9
J: TRBJ2-7
size: many
DNA: TGTGCCAGCAGTCACCATTCGACAGGGGGCGACGAGCAGTACTTC
CDR3: CASSHHSTGGDEQYF

D: NA
V: TRBV12-3/TRBV12-4
J: TRBJ2-2
size: NA
DNA: TGTGCCAGCAGTCGTTCTGACAGGAACACCGGGGAGCTGTTTTTT
CDR3: CASSRSDRNTGELFF

D: NA
V: TRBV6-2/TRBV6-3
J: TRBJ2-3
size: many
DNA: TGTGCCAGCAGACCACCTGAAGCGTGGGGCACAGATACGCAGTATTTT
CDR3: CASRPPEAWGTDTQYF

D: TRBD1
V: TRBV20-1
J: TRBJ1-4
size: NA
DNA: TGCAGTGCAACCCCAGGGACAGTGACTAATGAAAAACTGTTTTTT
CDR3: CSATPGTVTNEKLFF

D: NA
V: TRBV12-3/TRBV12-4
J: TRBJ2-3
size: many
DNA: TGTGCCAGCAGTTTAGGCCTGGGCCGGGATTCCCTCTTAACAGATACGCAGTATTTT
CDR3: CASSLGLGRDSLLTDTQYF

D: NA
V: TRBV7-6
J: TRBJ2-2
size: NA
DNA: TGTGCCAGCAGCAACCACAGGGACACCGGGGAGCTGTTTTTT
CDR3: CASSNHRDTGELFF

D: NA
V: TRBV28
J: TRBJ2-1
size: many
DNA: TGTGCCAGCAGTCCCTGGGGTAGAGGGACTGGGGTTGAGCAGTTCTTC
CDR3: CASSPWGRGTGVEQFF

D: NA
V: TRBV7-2
J: TRBJ1-2
size: few
DNA: TGTGCCAGCAGCTTAGGAGGCCACGGAGTTGGGTATGGCTACACCTTC
CDR3: CASSLGGHGVGYGYTF

D: NA
V: TRBV28
J: TRBJ2-3
size: few
DNA: TGTGCCAGCAGTCTTGACAACCCCACAGATACGCAGTATTTT
CDR3: CASSLDNPTDTQYF

D: NA
V: TRBV6-1
J: TRBJ2-3
size: few
DNA: TGTGCCAGCTCCGGGGGGCGAAGTCAAACAGATACGCAGTATTTT
CDR3: CASSGGRSQTDTQYF

D: TRBD1
V: TRBV2
J: TRBJ1-5
size: few
DNA: TGTGCCAGCAGGGGACAGGGCTTTGGCCAGCCCCAGCATTTT
CDR3: CASRGQGFGQPQHF